This T cell receptor (beta chain) was recovered during a study of control samples from healthy donors and cancer patients. Assay used: immunoSEQ multiplex PCR; TCRdb lists only in-frame clones, some missing. The sample includes more than 70,000 clones, roughly 93% of them seen just once. The CDR3 covers 14 residues. Trimming removed 2 bases from V and 3 bases from J, with 11 bases in between. Per germline, CDR1 SGHVS and CDR2 FQNEAQ. V is TRBV7-8 and J is TRBJ2-7; D may correspond to TRBD1 or TRBD2 (5 bases each). This TCR was recovered from a woman aged 25 to 39 in good health. The source material was blood. CDR3 nucleotides: TGTGCCAGCAGCTTAAACATTGGGGGCTACGAGCAGTACGTC. Protein sequence: CASSLNIGGYEQYV.